A single sample gave rise to the 3 T cell receptor beta chains below, sequenced in a study of T cells after somatic rescue of genetic block. The method was immunoSEQ multiplex PCR; TCRdb's version includes in-frame clones alone and lacks a portion of them. The repertoire includes 70,000 to 95,000 clones, approximately 90% of them detected once, and 1.6% sits in the top ten. Specimen: peripheral blood mononuclear cells (PBMCs). The source is a woman between 18 and 29 years old.

The chain carries TRBV29-1 and TRBJ2-1, with TRBD1 as a possible D gene (6 bases). This CDR3 is built from 15 residues. The V end was cut by 7 bases, the J end by 0 bases, with 16 bases between. Germline loops: CDR1 SQVTM, CDR2 ANQGSEA. CDR3 DNA sequence: TGCAGCGCTCTGTACAGGGAAAGCTCCTACAATGAGCAGTTCTTC. This encodes CSALYRESSYNEQFF.

The CDR3 is CASSLARGTEAFF. CDR3 sequence (DNA): TGTGCCAGCAGCCTAGCACGGGGCACTGAAGCTTTCTTT. The rearrangement uses TRBV28 and TRBJ1-1; D call uncertain. Trimming took off 6 bases at V and 4 bases at J, with 12 bases between the two ends. From germline, CDR1 is MDHEN and CDR2 SYDVKM. CDR3 size: 13 residues.

J is TRBJ1-5 and V is TRBV19, with a possible D match to TRBD1 (5 bases). Germline-derived CDR1 and CDR2 are LNHDA and SQIVND (reference sequence). This CDR3 region has 15 residues. V was trimmed by 7 bases and J by 6 bases, leaving 19 bases between them. The CDR3 sequence: CASTPPSRGPQPQHF. CDR3 bases: TGTGCCAGTACCCCCCCCAGTAGGGGACCTCAGCCCCAGCATTTT. The full variable domain, rest sourced from reference TRBV19 and TRBJ1-5, is DGGITQSPKYLFRKEGQNVTLSCEQNLNHDAMYWYRQDPGQGLRLIYYSQIVNDFQKGDIAEGYSVSREKKESFPLTVTSAQKNPTAFYLCASTPPSRGPQPQHFGDGTRLSIL.